The clone carrying this T cell receptor (beta chain) was recorded only once. Antigen: not known. The sample belongs to a study of cytomegalovirus exposure and HLA in healthy donors. The PCR was carried out with 60 Vbeta primers and 13 Jbeta primers. Libraries were prepared by immunoSEQ multiplex PCR; TCRdb keeps only in-frame clonotypes and omits some of them. The table records roughly 99,000 clones, less than 80% of them present only once. General study points: Cytomegalovirus association was assigned to under 200 TCR beta chains. V- and J-gene trimming of TCR beta was linked (in a later analysis) to a missense DCLRE1C variant.

This CDR3 is 10 amino acids long. The germline CDR1 and CDR2 sequences are SNHLY and FYNNEI. Deletions cut 6 bases from V and 6 bases from J, with 6 bases between. This clonotype was obtained from a man aged 25-40 years in good health and CMV-seronegative. Specimen: PBMCs. The rearrangement links TRBV2 to TRBJ2-7, with D unresolved. The CDR3 bases are TGTGCCAGCAGCCAGGCCGAGCAGTACTTC. It codes for CASSQAEQYF.